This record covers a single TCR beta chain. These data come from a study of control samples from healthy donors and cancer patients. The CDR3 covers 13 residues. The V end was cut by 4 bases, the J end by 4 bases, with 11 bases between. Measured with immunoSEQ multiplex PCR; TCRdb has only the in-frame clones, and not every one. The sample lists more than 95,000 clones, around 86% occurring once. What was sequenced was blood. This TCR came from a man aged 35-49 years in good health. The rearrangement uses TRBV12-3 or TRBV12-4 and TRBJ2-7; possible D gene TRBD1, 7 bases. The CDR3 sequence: CASSSAGGYEQYF. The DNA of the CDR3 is TGTGCCAGCAGTTCCGCAGGGGGGTACGAGCAGTACTTC.